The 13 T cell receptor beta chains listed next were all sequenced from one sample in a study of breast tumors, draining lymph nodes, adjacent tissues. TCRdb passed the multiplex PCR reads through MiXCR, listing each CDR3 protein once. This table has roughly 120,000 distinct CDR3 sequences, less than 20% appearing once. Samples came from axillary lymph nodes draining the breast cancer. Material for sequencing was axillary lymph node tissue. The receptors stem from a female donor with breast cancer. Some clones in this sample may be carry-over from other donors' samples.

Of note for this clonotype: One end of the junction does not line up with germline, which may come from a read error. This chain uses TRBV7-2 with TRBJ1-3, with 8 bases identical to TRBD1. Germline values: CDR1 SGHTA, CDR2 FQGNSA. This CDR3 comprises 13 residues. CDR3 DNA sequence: TGTGCCAGCAGGGACAGGGCAGGAAACACCATATGCTTT. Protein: CASRDRAGNTICF.

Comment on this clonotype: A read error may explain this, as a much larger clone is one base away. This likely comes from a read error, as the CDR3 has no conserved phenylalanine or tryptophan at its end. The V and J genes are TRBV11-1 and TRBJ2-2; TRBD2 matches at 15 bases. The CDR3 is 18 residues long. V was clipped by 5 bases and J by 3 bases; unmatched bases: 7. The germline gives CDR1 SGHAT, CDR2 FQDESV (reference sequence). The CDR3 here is CASSRGLAGGMDTGELFS. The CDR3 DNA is TGTGCCAGCAGCCGGGGACTAGCGGGGGGCATGGACACCGGGGAGCTGTTTTCT.

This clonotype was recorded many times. The CDR3: CASSIIQSGRGETQYF. The CDR3 DNA reads as TGTGCCAGTAGTATAATCCAGTCGGGAAGGGGTGAGACCCAGTACTTC. This chain joins TRBV19 and TRBJ2-5, with D perhaps TRBD1 or TRBD2 (5 bases each). This CDR3 spans 16 amino acids. Germline assignment: CDR1 LNHDA and CDR2 SQIVND (reference sequence). Trimming stripped 2 bases from V and 5 bases from J, with 18 bases between. The full variable domain, rest sourced from reference TRBV19 and TRBJ2-5, is DGGITQSPKYLFRKEGQNVTLSCEQNLNHDAMYWYRQDPGQGLRLIYYSQIVNDFQKGDIAEGYSVSREKKESFPLTVTSAQKNPTAFYLCASSIIQSGRGETQYFGPGTRLLVL.

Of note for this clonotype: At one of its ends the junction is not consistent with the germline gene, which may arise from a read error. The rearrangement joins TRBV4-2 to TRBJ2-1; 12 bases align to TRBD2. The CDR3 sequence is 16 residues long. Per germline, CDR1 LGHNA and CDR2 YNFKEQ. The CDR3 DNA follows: TGTGCCAGCAGCCCCGAGACTAGCGGGAGATCGAATGAGCGGTTCTTC. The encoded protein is CASSPETSGRSNERFF.

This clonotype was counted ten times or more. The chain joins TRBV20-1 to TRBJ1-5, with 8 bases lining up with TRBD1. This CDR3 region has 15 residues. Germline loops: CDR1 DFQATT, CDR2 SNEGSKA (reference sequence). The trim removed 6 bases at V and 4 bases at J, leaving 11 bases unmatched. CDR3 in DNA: TGCAGTGCCACAACCCGGACAGGGTGGAATCAGCCCCAGCATTTT. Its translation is CSATTRTGWNQPQHF.

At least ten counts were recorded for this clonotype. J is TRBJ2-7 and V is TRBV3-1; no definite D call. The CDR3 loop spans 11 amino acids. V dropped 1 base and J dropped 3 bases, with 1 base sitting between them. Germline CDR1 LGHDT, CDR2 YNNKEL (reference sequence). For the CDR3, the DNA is TGTGCCAGCAGCCAAGTCTACGAGCAGTACTTC. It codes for CASSQVYEQYF.

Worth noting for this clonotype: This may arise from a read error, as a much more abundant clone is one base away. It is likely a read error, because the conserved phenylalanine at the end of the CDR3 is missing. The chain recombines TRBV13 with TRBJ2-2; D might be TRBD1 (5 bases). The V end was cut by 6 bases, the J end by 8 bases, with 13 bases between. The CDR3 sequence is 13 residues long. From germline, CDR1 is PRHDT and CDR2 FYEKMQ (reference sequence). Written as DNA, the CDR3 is TGTGCCAGCAGTGACAGCTCTCTGGGGGAGCTGTTTTCT. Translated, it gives CASSDSSLGELFS.

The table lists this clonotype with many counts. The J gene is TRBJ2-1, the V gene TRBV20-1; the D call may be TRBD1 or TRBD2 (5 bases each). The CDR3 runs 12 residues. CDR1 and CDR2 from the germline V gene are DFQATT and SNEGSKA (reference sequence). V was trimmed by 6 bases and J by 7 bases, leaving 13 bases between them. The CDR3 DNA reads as TGCAGTGCCCGGGACCGAACGAATGAGCAGTTCTTC. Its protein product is CSARDRTNEQFF.

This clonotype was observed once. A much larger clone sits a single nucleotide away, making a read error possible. The CDR3 spells CASSFLTSAKETQYF. The CDR3 bases are TGTGCCAGCAGCTTTTTGACGTCAGCCAAAGAGACCCAGTACTTC. The chain employs TRBV7-2 and TRBJ2-5, with D unclear. The CDR3 is 15 residues long. V lost 3 bases, J lost 3 bases, and 14 bases lay in between. CDR1 and CDR2 from the germline V gene are SGHTA and FQGNSA.

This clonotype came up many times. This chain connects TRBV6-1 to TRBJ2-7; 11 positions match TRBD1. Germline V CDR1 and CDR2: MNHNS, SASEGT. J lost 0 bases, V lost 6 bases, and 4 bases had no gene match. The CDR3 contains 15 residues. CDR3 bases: TGTGCCAGCAGACCCGGGACAGGGGGCTCCTACGAGCAGTACTTC. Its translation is CASRPGTGGSYEQYF.

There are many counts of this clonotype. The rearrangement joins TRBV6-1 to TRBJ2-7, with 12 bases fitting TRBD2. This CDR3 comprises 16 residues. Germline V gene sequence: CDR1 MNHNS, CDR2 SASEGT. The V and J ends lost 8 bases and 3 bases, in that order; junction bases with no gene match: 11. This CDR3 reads CASGSPSGGDLYEQYF. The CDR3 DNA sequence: TGTGCCAGCGGGTCTCCTAGCGGGGGGGATCTCTACGAGCAGTACTTC.

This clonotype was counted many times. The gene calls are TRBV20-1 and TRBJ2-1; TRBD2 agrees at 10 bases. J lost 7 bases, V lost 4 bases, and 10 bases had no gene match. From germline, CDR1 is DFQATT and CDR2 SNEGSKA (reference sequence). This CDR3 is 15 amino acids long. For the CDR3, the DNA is TGCAGTGCTAAGGCTGGAGCGGGAGGGCTGAATGAGCAGTTCTTC. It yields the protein CSAKAGAGGLNEQFF.

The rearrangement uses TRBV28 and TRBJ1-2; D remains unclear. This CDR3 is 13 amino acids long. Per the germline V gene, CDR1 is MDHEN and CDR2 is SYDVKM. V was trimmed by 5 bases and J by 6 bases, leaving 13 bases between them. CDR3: CASSAFMRNGYTF. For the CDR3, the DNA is TGTGCCAGCAGTGCGTTTATGAGAAATGGCTACACCTTC.